This TCR beta chain emerged from a study of blood T cell repertoires in COVID-19. Whole-study context: Spain, Italy and the United States supplied samples that represented acute and convalescent COVID-19. The cDNA or gDNA used as material had been derived from T cells, B-cell-depleted T cells, or PBMCs.

In the source study's methods: Amplification from reference gene primers served as the basis for estimated nucleated cell counts. Libraries were prepared by immunoSEQ multiplex PCR; TCRdb keeps only in-frame clonotypes and omits some of them. The V and J calls and clone size were taken over from that table, and D and trimming were inferred from the DNA. This sample has 250,000 to 350,000 clones; 86% occur once, and the top ten carry 3%. The CDR3 has 16 amino acids. Looked up from germline, CDR1 is SNHLY and CDR2 is FYNNEI. V lost 2 bases to trimming and J lost 5 bases, with 16 bases between them. This clonotype originated in a woman between 25 and 40 years old with active or convalescent COVID-19. The J gene is TRBJ1-5, the V gene TRBV2, with a tentative D call TRBD1 (5 bases). Sequences were obtained from peripheral blood. The CDR3 DNA is TGTGCCAGCAGTGAAAGGGGCAGGGCCCTCGATCAGCCCCAGCATTTT. It encodes CASSERGRALDQPQHF.